Each of the 14 T cell receptor beta chains below was sequenced from the same sample in a study of blood T cells in healthy people across ages. Together with a sample-barcoded 5' primer, a J-beta primer mix was included in a second PCR lasting roughly 6 to 12 cycles. TCRdb itself ran the 5' RACE reads through MiXCR, one entry per CDR3 protein. Altogether hundreds of thousands of distinct CDR3 sequences are present, more than 25% being singletons, with the ten largest covering 3%. These data were also reused for a study on T cells of mothers and their children.

The sequenced sample was blood. These receptors originate from a boy younger than 18 in good health.

The chain couples TRBV12-3 or TRBV12-4 to TRBJ2-3; no reliable D call. The V end was cut by 3 bases, the J end by 8 bases, with 12 bases between. This CDR3 is 13 amino acids long. This CDR3 reads CASSFAGVGTQYF. The CDR3 region has the DNA TGTGCCAGCAGTTTCGCCGGTGTCGGTACGCAGTATTTT.

This clonotype occurred many times. A read error may account for a junction end that differs from germline. The V gene is TRBV5-1, the J gene TRBJ2-7; D gene unclear. The CDR3 spans 12 residues. Germline V gene data show CDR1 as SGHRS and CDR2 as YFSETQ. This CDR3 is CASSLNSYEQYF. The DNA for the CDR3 is TGTGCCAGCAGCCTAAACAGTTACGAGCAGTACTTC.

This clonotype was detected only a few times. This chain uses TRBV27 with TRBJ2-1; TRBD2 agrees at 14 bases. The germline V gene has CDR1 MNHEY and CDR2 SMNVEV (reference sequence). Trimming took 7 bases from V and 8 from J; bases not matched to a gene: 13. The CDR3 contains 17 residues. CDR3 sequence: CASIYSPGLAGDYEQFF. The CDR3, as DNA: TGTGCCAGCATTTATAGTCCGGGACTAGCGGGGGATTATGAGCAGTTCTTC.

This clonotype has a handful of counts. The chain employs TRBV10-3 and TRBJ2-3, with 9 bases aligning to TRBD1. The V gene's germline CDR1 is ENHRY and CDR2 SYGVKD. The CDR3 covers 14 residues. The V gene end was trimmed by 6 bases and the J gene end by 3 bases; junction bases not matched to a gene: 4. The CDR3 nucleotides read TGTGCCATCAGACAGACAGGGGGGACAGATACGCAGTATTTT. It yields the protein CAIRQTGGTDTQYF.

This clonotype has more than one count but fewer than ten. For the CDR3, the DNA is TGTGCCAGCAGTTCCGGACAGGGATGGAGGTCCTACGAGCAGTACTTC. This translates into CASSSGQGWRSYEQYF. The rearrangement uses TRBV28 and TRBJ2-7; 8 bases fit TRBD1. CDR3 length equals 16 residues. The ends lost 4 bases at V and 1 base at J; junction bases unmatched: 9. Germline V gives CDR1 MDHEN, CDR2 SYDVKM.

The genes are TRBV28 and TRBJ1-5, with D possibly being TRBD1 (5 bases). The length of the CDR3 is 16 residues. From germline, CDR1 is MDHEN and CDR2 SYDVKM. Trimming cost V 3 bases and J 2 bases, with 14 bases left between them. The CDR3 region is CASSFHRQFGNQPQHF. CDR3 sequence (DNA): TGTGCCAGCAGTTTCCATCGACAGTTTGGCAATCAGCCCCAGCATTTT.

The chain has TRBV5-1 and TRBJ2-5, with D maybe TRBD2 (6 bases). With 2 bases removed from V and 7 bases from J, the gap between germline ends came to 18 bases. The CDR3 is made up of 15 amino acids. CDR1 SGHRS and CDR2 YFSETQ come from the germline V gene. DNA for the CDR3: TGCGCCAGCAGCTTCGGCGGAGGGTTATTAGGGACCCAGTACTTC. As protein: CASSFGGGLLGTQYF.

The V call is TRBV15, the J call TRBJ2-7; D may correspond to TRBD1 or TRBD2 (5 bases each). Per the germline V gene, CDR1 is LNHNV and CDR2 is YYDKDF (reference sequence). The V end lost 0 bases, the J end lost 9 bases, and 15 bases lay between the germline ends. The CDR3 extends over 14 amino acids. Here the CDR3 reads CATSRDRGCSWQYF. The CDR3 DNA is TGTGCCACCAGCAGAGATCGGGGCTGCAGCTGGCAGTACTTC.

This sequence joins TRBV7-2 and TRBJ1-5; D unclear. Trimming pared 2 bases from V and 4 bases from J, leaving 15 bases between. The CDR3 is 16 residues long. CDR1 and CDR2 from the germline V gene are SGHTA and FQGNSA. Here the CDR3 reads CASSLPNTLGNQPQHF. For the CDR3, the DNA is TGTGCCAGCAGCTTACCTAACACGCTTGGAAATCAGCCCCAGCATTTT.

CDR3 coding DNA: TGTGCCAGCAGCGCAGGGCTCCCCGCGATAGGCTACACCTTC. Translation gives CASSAGLPAIGYTF. The rearrangement joins TRBV9 to TRBJ1-2; D perhaps matches TRBD1 (5 bases). This CDR3 has 14 amino acids. From germline, CDR1 is SGDLS and CDR2 YYNGEE. Trimming stripped 3 bases from V and 8 bases from J, with 17 bases between.

This clonotype appeared a few times. This chain connects TRBV2 to TRBJ1-3; D uncertain. The CDR3 runs 14 residues. The germline CDR1 and CDR2 sequences are SNHLY and FYNNEI. V was shortened by 5 bases and J by 2 bases, with 10 bases between the two germline ends. The CDR3 loop reads CASSFTRPGNTIYF. The DNA of the CDR3 is TGTGCCAGCAGTTTCACGCGCCCTGGAAACACCATATATTTT.

This clonotype was detected only a few times. The chain uses TRBV27 and TRBJ1-6; D ambiguous. The germline V and J ends were trimmed by 6 bases and 16 bases, with 16 bases remaining between them. The CDR3 is made up of 12 amino acids. Germline CDR1 reads MNHEY; CDR2 reads SMNVEV (reference sequence). CDR3 amino acids: CASSQSEGRLHF. The DNA for the CDR3 is TGTGCCAGCAGCCAATCCGAGGGAAGGCTCCACTTT.

This clonotype was counted between two and nine times. This chain joins TRBV4-1 and TRBJ2-5; 11 bases are a match to TRBD2. The J call may be wrong; the DNA end is better matched by TRBJ2-1. In germline, CDR1 is MGHRA, CDR2 YSYEKL. The CDR3 sequence is 16 residues long. The CDR3 spells CASSHLAGGLYNEQFF. The CDR3 DNA is TGCGCCAGCAGCCATTTAGCGGGGGGGCTGTACAATGAGCAGTTCTTC.

CDR3 region: CASMSELLGHFIYF. The CDR3, as DNA: TGTGCCAGCATGAGTGAACTTCTGGGACACTTTATTTACTTC. The chain has TRBV2 and TRBJ2-7; D is perhaps TRBD1 (6 bases). The length of the CDR3 is 14 residues. Germline V gene lookup returns CDR1 SNHLY and CDR2 FYNNEI. Trimming shortened V by 7 bases and J by 13 bases, and 26 bases separated the two germline ends.